These T cell receptor beta chains were read from a single sample in a study of blood T cell repertoires in COVID-19. The protocol was immunoSEQ multiplex PCR, while the TCRdb copy is restricted to in-frame clones and leaves out a portion. The sample lists 95,000 to 110,000 clones; approximately 89% were seen once. The source material was peripheral blood. The receptors here all came from an elderly woman in a cohort sampled during active COVID-19. Both conserved end residues are part of each CDR3. Fields, in order: CDR3 DNA, CDR3 protein, clone size, D gene, V gene, J gene. D genes are given only for firm matches. Rows may omit the clone size; those that give it use once, few, many or a size class.

CDR3nt: TGTGCCAGCAGCTTGATGGGGGGCGCGGTAGCGGGACATGAGCAGTTCTTC; CDR3aa: CASSLMGGAVAGHEQFF; abundance: -; d_gene: TRBD2; v_gene: TRBV5-4; j_gene: TRBJ2-1
CDR3nt: TGCGCCAGCAGCTTGGAGGGTACAGGGCGACGGAGTGAGGACTACACCTTC; CDR3aa: CASSLEGTGRRSEDYTF; abundance: -; d_gene: -; v_gene: TRBV5-1; j_gene: TRBJ1-2
CDR3nt: TGCGCCAGCAGCCCGGCCGGGACTAGCGGGAGTGGGGAGCTGTTTTTT; CDR3aa: CASSPAGTSGSGELFF; abundance: -; d_gene: TRBD2; v_gene: TRBV4-1; j_gene: TRBJ2-2
CDR3nt: TGTGCCAGCTCCGGCCGGGACTCAGGGGGCGCGGGTCAGCCCCAGCATTTT; CDR3aa: CASSGRDSGGAGQPQHF; abundance: -; d_gene: TRBD1; v_gene: TRBV3-1/TRBV3-2; j_gene: TRBJ1-5
CDR3nt: TGTGCCAGCAGTCCTTCCTCGGGGGCTGGAAACACCATATATTTT; CDR3aa: CASSPSSGAGNTIYF; abundance: -; d_gene: -; v_gene: TRBV2; j_gene: TRBJ1-3
CDR3nt: TGTGCCAGCAGCTTACAGAGGGATGGATCACCCCTCCACTTT; CDR3aa: CASSLQRDGSPLHF; abundance: -; d_gene: -; v_gene: TRBV2; j_gene: TRBJ1-6
CDR3nt: TGTGCCAGCAGTTTTCGGAGGGGGCGTGGGACTGAAGCTTTCTTT; CDR3aa: CASSFRRGRGTEAFF; abundance: -; d_gene: TRBD1; v_gene: TRBV28; j_gene: TRBJ1-1
CDR3nt: TGTGCAAGTCGCTTAGATGGCAGTTTAGCTACTGAAGCTTTCTTT; CDR3aa: CASRLDGSLATEAFF; abundance: -; d_gene: -; v_gene: TRBV12-2; j_gene: TRBJ1-1
CDR3nt: TGCGCCAGCAGCTTGGACGGGGTAACCAACATTCAGTACTTC; CDR3aa: CASSLDGVTNIQYF; abundance: -; d_gene: -; v_gene: TRBV5-1; j_gene: TRBJ2-4
CDR3nt: TGTGCCAGCAGATCAGCGGGAAGCACCGGGGAGCTGTTTTTT; CDR3aa: CASRSAGSTGELFF; abundance: -; d_gene: TRBD2; v_gene: TRBV2; j_gene: TRBJ2-2
CDR3nt: TGTGCCAGCGGAAGAGGGCCCTACGAGCAGTACTTC; CDR3aa: CASGRGPYEQYF; abundance: -; d_gene: -; v_gene: TRBV11-2; j_gene: TRBJ2-7
CDR3nt: TGTGCCAGCAGCCTATCCCCCGGGACAGTCCACACTGAAGCTTTCTTT; CDR3aa: CASSLSPGTVHTEAFF; abundance: -; d_gene: TRBD1; v_gene: TRBV7-3; j_gene: TRBJ1-1
CDR3nt: TGTGCCAGCAGCCGCCCATATAGACTCAATCAGCCCCAGCATTTT; CDR3aa: CASSRPYRLNQPQHF; abundance: -; d_gene: -; v_gene: TRBV11-3; j_gene: TRBJ1-5
CDR3nt: TGTGCCAGCAGTCCGACAGGACTAGCGGCGAACACCGGGGAGCTGTTTTTT; CDR3aa: CASSPTGLAANTGELFF; abundance: once; d_gene: TRBD2; v_gene: TRBV6-6; j_gene: TRBJ2-2
CDR3nt: TGTGCCAGCCTTCAGGACAGGTACACCGGGGAGCTGTTTTTT; CDR3aa: CASLQDRYTGELFF; abundance: -; d_gene: TRBD1; v_gene: TRBV28; j_gene: TRBJ2-2
CDR3nt: TGTGCCAGCAGTTTCTACGGACTAGCGGGATTCAATGAGCAGTTCTTC; CDR3aa: CASSFYGLAGFNEQFF; abundance: -; d_gene: TRBD2; v_gene: TRBV27; j_gene: TRBJ2-1
CDR3nt: TGTGCCAGCAGCCAAGATTCCCCGGGACTAGCGGGAGGCGCCGGGGCCCAGTACTTC; CDR3aa: CASSQDSPGLAGGAGAQYF; abundance: -; d_gene: TRBD2; v_gene: TRBV3-1/TRBV3-2; j_gene: TRBJ2-5
CDR3nt: TGTGCCAGCAGCTTAGCAGGGGTAGACATGAACAATTGGGCTTTCTTT; CDR3aa: CASSLAGVDMNNWAFF; abundance: few; d_gene: -; v_gene: TRBV7-2; j_gene: TRBJ1-1
CDR3nt: TGTGCCAGCAGTTTAGCCGGGGTGGGGGGCTACACCTTC; CDR3aa: CASSLAGVGGYTF; abundance: -; d_gene: -; v_gene: TRBV12-3/TRBV12-4; j_gene: TRBJ1-2
CDR3nt: TGCGCCAGCAGCTTGCACCGGGACTTCACGGTGGGGAATGAGCAGTTCTTC; CDR3aa: CASSLHRDFTVGNEQFF; abundance: -; d_gene: -; v_gene: TRBV5-1; j_gene: TRBJ2-1
CDR3nt: TGTGCCAGCACCTTCGCCGAGGGAGGCGGCTACACCTTC; CDR3aa: CASTFAEGGGYTF; abundance: -; d_gene: -; v_gene: TRBV5-4; j_gene: TRBJ1-2
CDR3nt: TGTGCCAGCAGCTTAGCTCGTCAGGCAAGCAATCAGCCCCAGCATTTT; CDR3aa: CASSLARQASNQPQHF; abundance: -; d_gene: -; v_gene: TRBV7-8; j_gene: TRBJ1-5
CDR3nt: TGCGCCAGCAGCCTACAGGGAATCGTGGACACTGAAGCTTTCTTT; CDR3aa: CASSLQGIVDTEAFF; abundance: -; d_gene: -; v_gene: TRBV5-1; j_gene: TRBJ1-1